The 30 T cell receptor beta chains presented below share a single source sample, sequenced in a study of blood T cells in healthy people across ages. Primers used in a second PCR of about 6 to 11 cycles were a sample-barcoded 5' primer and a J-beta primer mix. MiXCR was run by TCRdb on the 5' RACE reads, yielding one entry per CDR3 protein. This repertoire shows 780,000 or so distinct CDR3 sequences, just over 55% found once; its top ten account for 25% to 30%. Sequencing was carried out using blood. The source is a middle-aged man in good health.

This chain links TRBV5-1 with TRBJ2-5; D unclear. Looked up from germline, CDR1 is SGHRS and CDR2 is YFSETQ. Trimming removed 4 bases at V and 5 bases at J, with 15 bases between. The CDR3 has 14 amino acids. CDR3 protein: CASSPSTQMETQYF. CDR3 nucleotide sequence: TGCGCCAGCAGCCCGTCTACCCAGATGGAGACCCAGTACTTC. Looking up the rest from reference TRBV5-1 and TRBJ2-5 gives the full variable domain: KAGVTQTPRYLIKTRGQQVTLSCSPISGHRSVSWYQQTPGQGLQFLFEYFSETQRNKGNFPGRFSGRQFSNSRSEMNVSTLELGDSALYLCASSPSTQMETQYFGPGTRLLVL.

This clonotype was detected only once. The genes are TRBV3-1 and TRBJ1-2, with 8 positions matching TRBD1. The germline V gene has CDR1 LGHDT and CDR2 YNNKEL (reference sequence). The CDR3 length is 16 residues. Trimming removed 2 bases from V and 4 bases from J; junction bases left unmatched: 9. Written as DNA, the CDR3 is TGTGCCAGCAGCCAAACCCTCAGCCAGGGGGCCTATGGCTACACCTTC. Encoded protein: CASSQTLSQGAYGYTF. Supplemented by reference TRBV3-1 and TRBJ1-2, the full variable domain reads DTAVSQTPKYLVTQMGNDKSIKCEQNLGHDTMYWYKQDSKKFLKIMFSYNNKELIINETVPNRFSPKSPDKAHLNLHINSLELGDSAVYFCASSQTLSQGAYGYTFGSGTRLTVV.

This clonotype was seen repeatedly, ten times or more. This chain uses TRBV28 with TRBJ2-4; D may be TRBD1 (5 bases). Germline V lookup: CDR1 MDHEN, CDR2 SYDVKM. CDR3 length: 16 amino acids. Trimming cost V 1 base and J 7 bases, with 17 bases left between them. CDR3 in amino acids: CASSLLAPGQGNIQYF. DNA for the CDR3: TGTGCCAGCAGTTTATTAGCCCCTGGGCAGGGCAACATTCAGTACTTC.

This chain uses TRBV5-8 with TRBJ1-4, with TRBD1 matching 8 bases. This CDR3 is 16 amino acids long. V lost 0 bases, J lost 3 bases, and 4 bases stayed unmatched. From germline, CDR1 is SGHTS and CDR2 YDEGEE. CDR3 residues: CASSLAGGASNEKLFF. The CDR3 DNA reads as TGTGCCAGCAGCTTGGCAGGGGGCGCATCTAATGAAAAACTGTTTTTT.

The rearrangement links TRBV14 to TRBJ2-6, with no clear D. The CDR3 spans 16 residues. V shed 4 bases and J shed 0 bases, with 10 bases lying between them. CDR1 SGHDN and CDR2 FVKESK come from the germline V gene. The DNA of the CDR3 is TGTGCCAGCAGCCCCGAACGTGTCTCTGGGGCCAACGTCCTGACTTTC. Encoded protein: CASSPERVSGANVLTF.

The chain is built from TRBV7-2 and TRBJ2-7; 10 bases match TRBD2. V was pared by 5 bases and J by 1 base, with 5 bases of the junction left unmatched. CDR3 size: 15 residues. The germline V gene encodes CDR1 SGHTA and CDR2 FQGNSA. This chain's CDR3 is CASSEGLAVSYEQYF. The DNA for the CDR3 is TGTGCCAGCAGCGAAGGACTAGCGGTTTCCTACGAGCAGTACTTC.

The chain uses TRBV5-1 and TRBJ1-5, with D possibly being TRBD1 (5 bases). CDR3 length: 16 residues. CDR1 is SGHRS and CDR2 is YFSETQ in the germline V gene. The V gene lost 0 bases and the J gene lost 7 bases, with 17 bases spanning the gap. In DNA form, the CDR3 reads TGCGCCAGCAGCTTGGCAGGTGGGGGAGAGGGGCAGCCCCAGCATTTT. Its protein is CASSLAGGGEGQPQHF.

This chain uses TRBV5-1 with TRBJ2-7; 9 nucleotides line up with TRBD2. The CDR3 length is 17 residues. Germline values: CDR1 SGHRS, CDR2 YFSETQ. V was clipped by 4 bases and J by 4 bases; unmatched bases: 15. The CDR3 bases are TGCGCCAGCAGCCTACCACTAGCGGGCCCCGTAGGGTACGAGCAGTACTTC. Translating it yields CASSLPLAGPVGYEQYF.

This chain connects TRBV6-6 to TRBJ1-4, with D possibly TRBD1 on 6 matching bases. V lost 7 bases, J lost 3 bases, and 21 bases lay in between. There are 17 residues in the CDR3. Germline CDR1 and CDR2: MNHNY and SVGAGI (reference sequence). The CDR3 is CASTNGWGPPANEKLFF. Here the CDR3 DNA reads TGTGCCAGCACCAACGGGTGGGGGCCGCCTGCTAATGAAAAACTGTTTTTT.

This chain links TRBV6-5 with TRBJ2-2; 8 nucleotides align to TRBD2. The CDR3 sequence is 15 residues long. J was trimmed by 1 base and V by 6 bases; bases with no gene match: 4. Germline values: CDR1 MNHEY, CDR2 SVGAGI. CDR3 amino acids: CASRDGGGNTGELFF. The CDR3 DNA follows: TGTGCCAGCAGAGACGGGGGGGGGAACACCGGGGAGCTGTTTTTT.

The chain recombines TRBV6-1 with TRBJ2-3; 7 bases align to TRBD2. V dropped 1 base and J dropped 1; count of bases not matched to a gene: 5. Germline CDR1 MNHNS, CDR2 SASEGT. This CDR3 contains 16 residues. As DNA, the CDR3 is TGTGCCAGCAGTGAAGGGGTTAGCGGGCGCACAGATACGCAGTATTTT. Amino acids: CASSEGVSGRTDTQYF.

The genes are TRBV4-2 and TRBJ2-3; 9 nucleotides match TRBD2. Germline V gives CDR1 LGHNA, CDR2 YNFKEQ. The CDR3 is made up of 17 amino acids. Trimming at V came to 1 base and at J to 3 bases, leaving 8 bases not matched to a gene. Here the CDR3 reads CASSQGLAGVGTDTQYF. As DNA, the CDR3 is TGTGCCAGCAGCCAAGGGTTAGCGGGAGTGGGGACAGATACGCAGTATTTT.

CDR3 loop: CASSLGSGIGSTEAFF. The CDR3 nucleotides read TGTGCCAGCAGTTTGGGGAGTGGCATTGGGTCCACTGAAGCTTTCTTT. This chain uses TRBV27 with TRBJ1-1; D is ambiguous. CDR1 is MNHEY and CDR2 is SMNVEV in the germline V gene (reference sequence). V lost 3 bases and J 4 bases, leaving 18 bases between the germline ends. This CDR3 is built from 16 residues.

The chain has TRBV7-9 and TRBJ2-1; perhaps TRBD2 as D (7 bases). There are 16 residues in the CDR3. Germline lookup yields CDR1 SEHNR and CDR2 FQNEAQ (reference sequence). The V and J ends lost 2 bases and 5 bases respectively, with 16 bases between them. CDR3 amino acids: CASSLLGGPGNNEQFF. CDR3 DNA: TGTGCCAGCAGCTTATTGGGGGGGCCGGGGAACAATGAGCAGTTCTTC.

CDR3 in amino acids: CASRAPGPETQYF. In nucleotides, the CDR3 is TGTGCCAGCAGAGCACCGGGGCCAGAGACCCAGTACTTC. This chain joins TRBV28 and TRBJ2-5; D may match TRBD1 or TRBD2 (5 bases each). This CDR3 comprises 13 residues. Per germline, CDR1 MDHEN and CDR2 SYDVKM. Trimming shortened V by 6 bases and J by 4 bases, and 12 bases separated the two germline ends.

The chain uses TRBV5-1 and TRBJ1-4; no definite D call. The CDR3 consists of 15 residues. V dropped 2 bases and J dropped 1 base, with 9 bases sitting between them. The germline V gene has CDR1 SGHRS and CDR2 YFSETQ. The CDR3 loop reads CASSLGDLTNEKLFF. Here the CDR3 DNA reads TGCGCCAGCAGCTTAGGAGACCTAACTAATGAAAAACTGTTTTTT.

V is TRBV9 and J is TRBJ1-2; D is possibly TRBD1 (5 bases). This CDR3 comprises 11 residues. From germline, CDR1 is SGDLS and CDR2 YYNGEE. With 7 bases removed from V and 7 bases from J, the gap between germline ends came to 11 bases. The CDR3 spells CASDGGRGYTF. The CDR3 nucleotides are TGTGCCAGCGATGGGGGTCGTGGCTACACCTTC.

CDR3 in DNA: TGCGCCAGCAGTGGGGGACAGCAGGATGGCTACACCTTC. This sequence encodes CASSGGQQDGYTF. The V gene is TRBV5-1, the J gene TRBJ1-2, with 7 bases fitting TRBD1. The length of the CDR3 is 13 residues. Germline-derived CDR1 and CDR2 are SGHRS and YFSETQ. The V segment lost 5 bases and the J segment 6 bases; nucleotides outside the gene matches: 7.

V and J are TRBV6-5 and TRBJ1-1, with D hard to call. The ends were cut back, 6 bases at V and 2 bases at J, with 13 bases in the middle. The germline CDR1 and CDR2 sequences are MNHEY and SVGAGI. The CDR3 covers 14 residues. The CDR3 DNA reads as TGTGCCAGCAGGCCCCCGGGTCTAAACACTGAAGCTTTCTTT. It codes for CASRPPGLNTEAFF.

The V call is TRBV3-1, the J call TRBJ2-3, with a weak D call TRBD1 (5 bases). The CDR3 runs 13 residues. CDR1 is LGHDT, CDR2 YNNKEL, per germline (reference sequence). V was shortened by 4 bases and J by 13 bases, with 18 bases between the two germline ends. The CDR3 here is CASSPVKGAGEYF. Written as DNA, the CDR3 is TGTGCCAGCAGCCCCGTAAAAGGGGCCGGAGAGTATTTT.

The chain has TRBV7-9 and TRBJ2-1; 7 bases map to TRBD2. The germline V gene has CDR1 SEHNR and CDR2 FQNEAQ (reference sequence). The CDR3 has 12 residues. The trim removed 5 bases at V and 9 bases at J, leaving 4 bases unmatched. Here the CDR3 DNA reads TGTGCCAGCAGCCCCCGGACTAGTGAGCAGTTCTTC. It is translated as CASSPRTSEQFF.

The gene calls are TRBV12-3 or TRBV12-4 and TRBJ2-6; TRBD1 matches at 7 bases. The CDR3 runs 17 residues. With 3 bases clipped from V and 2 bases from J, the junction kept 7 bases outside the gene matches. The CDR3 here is CASSFRQGFTGANVLTF. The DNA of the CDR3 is TGTGCCAGCAGTTTCCGACAGGGTTTCACTGGGGCCAACGTCCTGACTTTC.

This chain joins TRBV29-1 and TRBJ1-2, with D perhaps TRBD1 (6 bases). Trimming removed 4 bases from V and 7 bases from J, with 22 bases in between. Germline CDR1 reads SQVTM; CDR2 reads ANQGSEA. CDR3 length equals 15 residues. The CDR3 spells CSVVTGTLNPAGYTF. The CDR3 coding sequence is TGCAGCGTTGTAACCGGGACACTCAATCCGGCTGGCTACACCTTC.

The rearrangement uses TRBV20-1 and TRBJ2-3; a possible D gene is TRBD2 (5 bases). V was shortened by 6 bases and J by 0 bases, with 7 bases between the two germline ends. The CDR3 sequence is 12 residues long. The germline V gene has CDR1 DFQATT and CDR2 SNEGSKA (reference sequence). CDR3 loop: CSARLSTDTQYF. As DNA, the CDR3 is TGCAGTGCACGACTAAGCACAGATACGCAGTATTTT.

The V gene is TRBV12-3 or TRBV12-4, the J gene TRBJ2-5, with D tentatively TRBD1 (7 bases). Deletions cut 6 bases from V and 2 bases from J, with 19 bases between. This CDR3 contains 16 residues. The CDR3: CASRKLAGGLQETQYF. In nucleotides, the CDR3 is TGTGCCAGCAGGAAACTAGCAGGGGGACTTCAAGAGACCCAGTACTTC.

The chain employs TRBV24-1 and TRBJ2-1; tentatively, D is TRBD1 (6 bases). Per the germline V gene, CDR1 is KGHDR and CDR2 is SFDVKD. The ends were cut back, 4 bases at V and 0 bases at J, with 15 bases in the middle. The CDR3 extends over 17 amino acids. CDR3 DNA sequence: TGTGCCACCAGTGAAATGGTTGGGGGCAGCTCCTACAATGAGCAGTTCTTC. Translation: CATSEMVGGSSYNEQFF.

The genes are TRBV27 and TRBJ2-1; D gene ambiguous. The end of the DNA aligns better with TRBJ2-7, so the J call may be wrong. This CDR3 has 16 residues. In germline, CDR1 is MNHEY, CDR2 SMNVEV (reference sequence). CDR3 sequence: CASSPYQASSYNEQYF. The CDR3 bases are TGTGCCAGCAGTCCCTACCAGGCGAGCTCCTACAATGAGCAGTACTTC.

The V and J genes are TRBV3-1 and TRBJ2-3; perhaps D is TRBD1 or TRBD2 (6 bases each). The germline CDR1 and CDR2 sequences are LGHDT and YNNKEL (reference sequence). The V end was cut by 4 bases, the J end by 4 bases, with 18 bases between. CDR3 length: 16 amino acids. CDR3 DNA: TGTGCCAGCAGCCCGCAGTTCGGGGGCGCCCCAGATACGCAGTATTTT. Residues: CASSPQFGGAPDTQYF.

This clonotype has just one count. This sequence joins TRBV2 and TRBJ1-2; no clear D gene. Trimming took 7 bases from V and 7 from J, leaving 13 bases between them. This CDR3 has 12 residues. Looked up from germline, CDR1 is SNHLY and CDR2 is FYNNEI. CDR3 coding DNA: TGTGCCAGCACGGAGTCCTCTGGTGGCTACACCTTC. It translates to CASTESSGGYTF.

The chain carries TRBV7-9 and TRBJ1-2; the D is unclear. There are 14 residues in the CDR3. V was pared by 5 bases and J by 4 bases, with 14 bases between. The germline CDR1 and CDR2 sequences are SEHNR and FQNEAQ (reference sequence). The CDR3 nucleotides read TGTGCCAGCAGCCCTCGGTCCGACTTCTATGGCTACACCTTC. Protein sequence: CASSPRSDFYGYTF.